Below are 24 T cell receptor beta chains sequenced from a single sample in a study of shared clonotypes between healthy human individuals. The data were produced by immunoSEQ multiplex PCR, yet TCRdb's version contains in-frame clones alone and is incomplete. The table shows 2 million to 2.5 million clones, with approximately 94% occurring only once. Sequencing was performed on naive CD4+ T cells sorted from blood. The subset was: CD45RA+ positively selected. Receptors were obtained from a man aged 18-30 years in good health.

The chain carries TRBV5-4 and TRBJ2-1; D tentatively reads TRBD1 or TRBD2 (5 bases each). Germline V gene data show CDR1 as SGHNT and CDR2 as YYREEE (reference sequence). There are 13 residues in the CDR3. V dropped 4 bases and J dropped 10 bases, with 15 bases sitting between them. The CDR3 DNA is TGTGCCAGCAGCCTAGGGGACGCCAGCGAGCAGTTCTTC. This encodes CASSLGDASEQFF.

This chain joins TRBV2 and TRBJ2-7, with a tentative D call TRBD1 (6 bases). V was cut by 7 bases and J by 1 base, with 14 bases left in between. The germline gives CDR1 SNHLY, CDR2 FYNNEI. This CDR3 comprises 14 residues. The CDR3 sequence: CASTYRDTSYEQYF. CDR3 bases: TGTGCCAGCACGTACCGGGACACTTCCTACGAGCAGTACTTC.

This chain uses TRBV11-2 with TRBJ1-2, with D possibly TRBD1 on 5 matching bases. Germline CDR1 is SGHAT and CDR2 is FQNNGV. Between the trimmed V and J ends, which lost 0 bases and 0 bases, there was a span of 11 bases. The CDR3 consists of 16 residues. The CDR3 DNA sequence: TGTGCCAGCAGCTTAGAGCTGGGGGTAGCTAACTATGGCTACACCTTC. This gives the protein CASSLELGVANYGYTF.

This clone was detected once. The V gene is TRBV2, the J gene TRBJ2-5; D might be TRBD1 (6 bases). The ends were cut back, 8 bases at V and 1 base at J, with 11 bases in the middle. Germline V gives CDR1 SNHLY, CDR2 FYNNEI. The CDR3 is made up of 13 amino acids. CDR3 amino acids: CASGGQVQETQYF. In DNA form, the CDR3 reads TGTGCCAGCGGGGGACAAGTCCAAGAGACCCAGTACTTC.

This clone was counted once. This chain links TRBV6-7 with TRBJ2-3; D uncertain. TRBV6-7 is an ORF for which the function is uncertain. V was shortened by 6 bases and J by 1 base, with 14 bases between the two germline ends. The CDR3 sequence is 15 residues long. CDR3 nucleotides: TGTGCCAGCAGCCAGAGTCCCTTCCGCACAGATACGCAGTATTTT. Translating gives CASSQSPFRTDTQYF.

The chain joins TRBV5-1 to TRBJ2-2; D not certain. CDR3 length equals 13 residues. Germline V gene sequence: CDR1 SGHRS, CDR2 YFSETQ. The germline V and J ends were trimmed by 2 bases and 5 bases, with 7 bases remaining between them. The CDR3: CASSLGRTGELFF. DNA for the CDR3: TGCGCCAGCAGCTTAGGGCGGACCGGGGAGCTGTTTTTT.

V and J are TRBV6-4 and TRBJ2-5, with D uncertain. V lost 5 bases, J lost 6 bases, and 22 bases lay in between. The CDR3 runs 16 residues. Germline CDR1 reads MRHNA; CDR2 reads SNTAGT. The CDR3 sequence: CASSSTMGGLNQTQYF. CDR3 sequence (DNA): TGTGCCAGCAGTTCTACTATGGGTGGGCTTAACCAGACCCAGTACTTC.

The genes are TRBV4-1 and TRBJ2-5, with 14 bases matching TRBD2. This CDR3 has 16 amino acids. Germline loops: CDR1 MGHRA, CDR2 YSYEKL. With 0 bases clipped from V and 6 bases from J, the junction kept 3 bases outside the gene matches. The CDR3 bases are TGCGCCAGCAGCCAAGAGACTAGCGGGGGGGTAAAGACCCAGTACTTC. Amino acids: CASSQETSGGVKTQYF.

V gene TRBV30 combines with J gene TRBJ2-3; D might be TRBD1 (6 bases). Germline loops: CDR1 GTSNPN, CDR2 SVGIG (reference sequence). V lost 3 bases and J 5 bases, leaving 18 bases between the germline ends. This CDR3 is 15 amino acids long. In DNA, the CDR3 is TGTGCCTGGAGCCCGACAGGACGGGCAAAAGATACGCAGTATTTT. This sequence encodes CAWSPTGRAKDTQYF.

The rearrangement uses TRBV10-1 and TRBJ1-1; tentatively, D is TRBD1 (6 bases). With 7 bases removed from V and 3 bases from J, the gap between germline ends came to 18 bases. Germline CDR1 reads WNHNN; CDR2 reads SYGVQD (reference sequence). This CDR3 comprises 15 residues. The CDR3 nucleotides read TGCGCCAGCAACCATCGGACAGAACGGGACACTGAAGCTTTCTTT. Its protein is CASNHRTERDTEAFF.

The chain couples TRBV21-1 to TRBJ2-7. TRBV21-1 is given as a pseudogene. This CDR3 is 15 amino acids long. DNA of the CDR3: TGTGCCAGCAGCCCCAATCCCGGCGCCACCTACGAGCAGTACTTC. Its protein product is CASSPNPGATYEQYF.

The V and J genes are TRBV10-1 and TRBJ1-6; D is perhaps TRBD1 (6 bases). Between the trimmed V and J ends, which lost 6 bases and 4 bases, there was a span of 10 bases. The CDR3 spans 14 residues. The germline V gene has CDR1 WNHNN and CDR2 SYGVQD (reference sequence). CDR3 sequence (DNA): TGCGCCAGCAGCAGGGGTACTTATAATTCACCCCTCCACTTT. Its translation: CASSRGTYNSPLHF.

This chain uses TRBV7-9 with TRBJ1-3; 8 nucleotides align to TRBD1. This CDR3 is built from 15 residues. Germline CDR1 SEHNR, CDR2 FQNEAQ (reference sequence). V shed 5 bases, J shed 3 bases, and the junction held 6 bases outside the gene matches. CDR3 bases: TGTGCCAGCAGCCCCTCAGGGGGCCATGGAAACACCATATATTTT. Protein: CASSPSGGHGNTIYF.

The rearrangement uses TRBV27 and TRBJ2-7; 12 bases are a match to TRBD2. V trimming: 4 bases; J trimming: 7 bases; junction bases outside the gene matches: 11. The germline CDR1 and CDR2 sequences are MNHEY and SMNVEV (reference sequence). The CDR3 is 16 residues long. CDR3 protein: CASSSTSGGLVREQYF. The CDR3 DNA reads TGTGCCAGCAGTTCGACTAGCGGGGGACTCGTTCGGGAGCAGTACTTC.

The V and J genes are TRBV4-1 and TRBJ2-7; no clear D gene. This CDR3 has 12 amino acids. V lost 5 bases and J 3 bases, leaving 8 bases between the germline ends. The germline gives CDR1 MGHRA, CDR2 YSYEKL. The CDR3, as DNA: TGCGCCAGCAGCTCCAAAGGCTACGAGCAGTACTTC. Translating gives CASSSKGYEQYF.

V and J are TRBV6-5 and TRBJ2-1, with D uncertain. V was clipped by 5 bases and J by 9 bases, with 14 bases between them. This CDR3 region has 13 residues. Germline values: CDR1 MNHEY, CDR2 SVGAGI. The CDR3 nucleotides are TGTGCCAGCAGTCGGGCCCTTCCCGGTGAGCAGTTCTTC. Protein product: CASSRALPGEQFF.

The J gene is TRBJ1-3, the V gene TRBV10-3; D is possibly TRBD1 (6 bases). V was trimmed by 7 bases and J by 2 bases, leaving 18 bases between them. The CDR3 consists of 16 residues. Germline V gene sequence: CDR1 ENHRY, CDR2 SYGVKD. The CDR3, as DNA: TGTGCCATCACCCGGGACATACCTCTTACTGGAAACACCATATATTTT. Amino acid sequence: CAITRDIPLTGNTIYF.

Worth noting for this clone: The sample contains more than one DNA sequence encoding this CDR3. J is TRBJ1-1 and V is TRBV30; TRBD1 aligns across 7 bases. Germline V gene lookup returns CDR1 GTSNPN and CDR2 SVGIG (reference sequence). CDR3 size: 13 residues. Losses at the gene ends were 3 bases for V and 1 base for J; bases not matched to a gene: 2. CDR3 sequence (DNA): TGTGCCTGGAGCAGGGGGGCGAACACTGAAGCTTTCTTT. Protein: CAWSRGANTEAFF.

The J gene is TRBJ1-5, the V gene TRBV2, with D unclear. V lost 5 bases and J lost 5, with 16 bases in between. Germline V gives CDR1 SNHLY, CDR2 FYNNEI. This CDR3 comprises 15 residues. CDR3 protein: CASSLRQVDDQPQHF. CDR3 in DNA: TGTGCCAGCAGTTTAAGGCAGGTGGATGATCAGCCCCAGCATTTT.

CDR3 sequence reads: CASVGTASRHGYTF. In nucleotides, the CDR3 is TGTGCCAGCGTTGGGACAGCGAGTCGGCATGGCTACACCTTC. This chain connects TRBV6-1 to TRBJ1-2, with TRBD1 matching over 7 bases. The CDR3 covers 14 residues. V lost 8 bases and J lost 6; bases outside the gene matches: 12. Germline V gene sequence: CDR1 MNHNS, CDR2 SASEGT.

The genes are TRBV20-1 and TRBJ1-1; D is uncertain. Germline loops: CDR1 DFQATT, CDR2 SNEGSKA (reference sequence). The CDR3 contains 11 residues. V was cut by 1 base and J by 9 bases, with 9 bases left in between. CDR3 sequence: CSARGAEKAFF. The CDR3 coding sequence is TGCAGTGCTAGAGGGGCAGAAAAAGCTTTCTTT.

J is TRBJ2-7 and V is TRBV2; TRBD1 agrees at 9 bases. Germline V gene sequence: CDR1 SNHLY, CDR2 FYNNEI. V lost 3 bases and J lost 6; bases outside the gene matches: 9. This CDR3 is 15 amino acids long. CDR3 nucleotides: TGTGCCAGCAGTGATCTGGTACAGGGGGCCTCCGAGCAGTACTTC. Amino acids: CASSDLVQGASEQYF.

In this sample, this clone turned up once. The chain employs TRBV18 and TRBJ1-1, with 11 positions matching TRBD1. V shed 5 bases, J shed 11 bases, and the junction held 7 bases outside the gene matches. CDR3 length: 13 amino acids. Germline CDR1 and CDR2: KGHSH and LQKENI. CDR3 nucleotides: TGTGCCAGCTCAGGTCCGGACAGGGGGCTGGCTTTCTTT. It is translated as CASSGPDRGLAFF.

The rearrangement joins TRBV30 to TRBJ2-7; TRBD2 matches 8 bases. This CDR3 is built from 15 residues. The junction had 6 bases not matched to a gene; V was cut back by 0 bases and J by 2 bases. The germline V gene has CDR1 GTSNPN and CDR2 SVGIG (reference sequence). CDR3 coding DNA: TGTGCCTGGAGTGTATCCCTAGCGGGCACCTACGAGCAGTACTTC. It translates to CAWSVSLAGTYEQYF. The whole variable domain, filled in from reference TRBV30 and TRBJ2-7, reads SQTIHQWPATLVQPVGSPLSLECTVEGTSNPNLYWYRQAAGRGLQLLFYSVGIGQISSEVPQNLSASRPQDRQFILSSKKLLLSDSGFYLCAWSVSLAGTYEQYFGPGTRLTVT.